There are many counts of the clone carrying this TCR beta chain. The antigen is unknown. With 6 bases clipped from V and 3 bases from J, the junction kept 13 bases outside the gene matches. CDR3 size: 16 residues. Germline V gene sequence: CDR1 DFQATT, CDR2 SNEGSKA (reference sequence). The entry originates in a study of CD8 T cells in ankylosing spondylitis. Study findings and constraints: In peripheral blood, disease-linked CD8+ clones occurred at relatively low frequencies. There was reportedly significant enrichment of clones that were disease-linked in matched ankylosing spondylitis synovial fluid. What seemed typical of ankylosing spondylitis blood was a TCR beta motif built from under 10 highly homologous variants. Some of these motif variants have turned up before, in reports on reactive arthritis synovial fluid and blood.

MiXCR was run by TCRdb on the 5' RACE reads, yielding one entry per CDR3 protein. This table holds 200,000 to 250,000 distinct CDR3 sequences, 15% to 20% found once. The chain uses TRBV20-1 and TRBJ2-1; 8 nucleotides match TRBD2. The TCR was taken from a male donor with ankylosing spondylitis. The sequenced material came from blood, either unsorted or a sorted T cell fraction (not recorded which). The CDR3 region has the DNA TGCAGTGCCGGCAGGAGTAGCGGGATCTACTACAATGAGCAGTTCTTC. It is translated as CSAGRSSGIYYNEQFF.